This T cell receptor (beta chain) was identified during a study of shared clonotypes between healthy human individuals. Background on the study: Researchers assigned three CD4 naive, three CD4 memory, two CD8 naive and one CD8 memory plate to each donor. Findings of the study overall: Estimated richness was generally greater in naive than memory subsets. It was observed that about 5% of naive CD4 clonotypes were shared across a few donors.

Concerning this clone itself: Its antigen is undetermined.

The CDR3 is 11 amino acids. V lost 4 bases, J lost 11 bases, and 11 bases lay in between. Germline-derived CDR1 and CDR2 are DFQATT and SNEGSKA (reference sequence). Using immunoSEQ multiplex PCR, the repertoire was profiled, and TCRdb retains in-frame clones only, with some absent. The sample has roughly 890,000 clones; about 91% are singletons. Naive CD8 cells lacked CD45RO and underwent positive selection for CCR7, leaving out terminally differentiated effector memory CD45RA+ cells. Within Nashville, Tennessee resided all donors, each a Caucasian adult. The material sequenced was naive CD8+ T cells sorted from blood. This receptor was identified in a man aged 25-45 years in good health. The chain combines TRBV20-1 with TRBJ2-2; D is unresolved. The chain's CDR3 is CSATPLFELFF. The CDR3 coding sequence is TGCAGTGCTACTCCCCTTTTTGAGCTGTTTTTT.